This entry features one TCR beta chain sequence. Its antigen is not identified. The PCR made use of 60 Vbeta and 13 Jbeta primers. TCRdb's copy holds only in-frame clones and misses some; the assay was immunoSEQ multiplex PCR. The sample consists of about 93,000 clones, around 76% of them appearing once. The sample is drawn from a study of cytomegalovirus exposure and HLA in healthy donors. Broader study findings: Later on, a genetic analysis was performed. It linked a missense variant in DCLRE1C with V- and J-gene trimming of TCR beta. 15,000 to 20,000 TCR beta sequences were associated with HLA alleles at 0.05 false discovery rate in a later analysis. As a later analysis revealed, the rate of TCR association differed by HLA locus, with DRB1 most and HLA-C fewest.

The CDR3 length is 15 residues. Trimming pared 0 bases from V and 2 bases from J, leaving 10 bases between. CDR1 is SGHDT and CDR2 is YYEEEE in the germline V gene. The V gene is TRBV5-6, the J gene TRBJ2-3; D possibly corresponds to TRBD2 (5 bases). Sequenced material: PBMCs. The TCR sequence derives from a man aged 25 to 45 in good health and CMV-seronegative. The CDR3 protein is CASSLATLDTDTQYF. CDR3 coding DNA: TGTGCCAGCAGCTTGGCGACACTAGACACAGATACGCAGTATTTT.